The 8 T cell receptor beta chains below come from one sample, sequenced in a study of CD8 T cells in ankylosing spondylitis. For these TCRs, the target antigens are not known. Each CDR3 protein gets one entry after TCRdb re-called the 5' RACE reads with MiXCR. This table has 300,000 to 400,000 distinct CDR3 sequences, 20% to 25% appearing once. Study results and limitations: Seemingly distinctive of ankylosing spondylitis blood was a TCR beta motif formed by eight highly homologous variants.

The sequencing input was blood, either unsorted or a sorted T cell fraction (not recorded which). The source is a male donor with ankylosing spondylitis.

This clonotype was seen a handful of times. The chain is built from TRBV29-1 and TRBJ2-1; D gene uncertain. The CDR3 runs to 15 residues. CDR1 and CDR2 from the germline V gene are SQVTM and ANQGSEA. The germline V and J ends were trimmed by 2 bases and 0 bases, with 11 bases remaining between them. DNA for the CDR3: TGCAGCGTTGAACCCGCCATCGGCTCCTACAATGAGCAGTTCTTC. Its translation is CSVEPAIGSYNEQFF.

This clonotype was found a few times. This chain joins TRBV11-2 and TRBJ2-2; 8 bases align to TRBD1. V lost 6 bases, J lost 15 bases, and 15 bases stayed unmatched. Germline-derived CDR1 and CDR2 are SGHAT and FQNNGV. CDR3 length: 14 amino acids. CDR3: CASSSLSWTGRLFF. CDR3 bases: TGTGCCAGCAGTTCCTTATCATGGACAGGGAGGTTGTTTTTT.

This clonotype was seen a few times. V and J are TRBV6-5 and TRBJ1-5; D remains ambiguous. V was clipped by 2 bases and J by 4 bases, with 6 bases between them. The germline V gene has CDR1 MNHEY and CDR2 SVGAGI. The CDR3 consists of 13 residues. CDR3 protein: CASSYDENQPQHF. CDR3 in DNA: TGTGCCAGCAGTTACGACGAAAATCAGCCCCAGCATTTT.

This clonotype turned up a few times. The CDR3 nucleotides are TGCAGCTCGCGGCGTCCCCAAGAGACCCAGTACTTC. Encoded protein: CSSRRPQETQYF. This chain uses TRBV29-1 with TRBJ2-5, with unresolved D. V lost 8 bases and J lost 1, with 11 bases in between. The CDR3 consists of 12 residues. The germline gives CDR1 SQVTM, CDR2 ANQGSEA. The full variable domain, completed using reference TRBV29-1 and TRBJ2-5, is SAVISQKPSRDICQRGTSLTIQCQVDSQVTMMFWYRQQPGQSLTLIATANQGSEATYESGFVIDKFPISRPNLTFSTLTVSNMSPEDSSIYLCSSRRPQETQYFGPGTRLLVL.

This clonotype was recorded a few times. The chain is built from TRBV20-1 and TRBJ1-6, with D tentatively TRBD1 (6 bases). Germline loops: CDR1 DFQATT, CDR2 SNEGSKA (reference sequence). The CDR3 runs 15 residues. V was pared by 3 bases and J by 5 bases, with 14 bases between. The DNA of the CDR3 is TGCAGTGCTAGCCCCGGACAGCTTAATAATTCACCCCTCCACTTT. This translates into CSASPGQLNNSPLHF.

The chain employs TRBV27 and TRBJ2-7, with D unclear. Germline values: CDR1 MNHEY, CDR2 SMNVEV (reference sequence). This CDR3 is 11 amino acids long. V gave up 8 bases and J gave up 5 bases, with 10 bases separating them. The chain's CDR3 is CASLAHHEQYF. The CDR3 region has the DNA TGTGCCAGCCTGGCCCACCACGAGCAGTACTTC.

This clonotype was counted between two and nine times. The CDR3 loop reads CASSYIPGQGPREQYF. In DNA form, the CDR3 reads TGTGCCAGCAGTTATATTCCTGGACAGGGGCCGCGCGAGCAGTACTTC. The chain combines TRBV6-5 with TRBJ2-7, with TRBD1 identical over 9 bases. Per germline, CDR1 MNHEY and CDR2 SVGAGI. The V segment lost 3 bases and the J segment 6 bases; nucleotides outside the gene matches: 12. This CDR3 is built from 16 residues.

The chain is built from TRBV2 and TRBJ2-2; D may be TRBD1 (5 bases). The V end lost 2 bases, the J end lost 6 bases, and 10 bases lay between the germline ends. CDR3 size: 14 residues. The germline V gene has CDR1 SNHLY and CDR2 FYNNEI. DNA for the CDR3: TGTGCCAGCAGTGAAAGTAGGGGTGCCGGGGAGCTGTTTTTT. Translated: CASSESRGAGELFF.